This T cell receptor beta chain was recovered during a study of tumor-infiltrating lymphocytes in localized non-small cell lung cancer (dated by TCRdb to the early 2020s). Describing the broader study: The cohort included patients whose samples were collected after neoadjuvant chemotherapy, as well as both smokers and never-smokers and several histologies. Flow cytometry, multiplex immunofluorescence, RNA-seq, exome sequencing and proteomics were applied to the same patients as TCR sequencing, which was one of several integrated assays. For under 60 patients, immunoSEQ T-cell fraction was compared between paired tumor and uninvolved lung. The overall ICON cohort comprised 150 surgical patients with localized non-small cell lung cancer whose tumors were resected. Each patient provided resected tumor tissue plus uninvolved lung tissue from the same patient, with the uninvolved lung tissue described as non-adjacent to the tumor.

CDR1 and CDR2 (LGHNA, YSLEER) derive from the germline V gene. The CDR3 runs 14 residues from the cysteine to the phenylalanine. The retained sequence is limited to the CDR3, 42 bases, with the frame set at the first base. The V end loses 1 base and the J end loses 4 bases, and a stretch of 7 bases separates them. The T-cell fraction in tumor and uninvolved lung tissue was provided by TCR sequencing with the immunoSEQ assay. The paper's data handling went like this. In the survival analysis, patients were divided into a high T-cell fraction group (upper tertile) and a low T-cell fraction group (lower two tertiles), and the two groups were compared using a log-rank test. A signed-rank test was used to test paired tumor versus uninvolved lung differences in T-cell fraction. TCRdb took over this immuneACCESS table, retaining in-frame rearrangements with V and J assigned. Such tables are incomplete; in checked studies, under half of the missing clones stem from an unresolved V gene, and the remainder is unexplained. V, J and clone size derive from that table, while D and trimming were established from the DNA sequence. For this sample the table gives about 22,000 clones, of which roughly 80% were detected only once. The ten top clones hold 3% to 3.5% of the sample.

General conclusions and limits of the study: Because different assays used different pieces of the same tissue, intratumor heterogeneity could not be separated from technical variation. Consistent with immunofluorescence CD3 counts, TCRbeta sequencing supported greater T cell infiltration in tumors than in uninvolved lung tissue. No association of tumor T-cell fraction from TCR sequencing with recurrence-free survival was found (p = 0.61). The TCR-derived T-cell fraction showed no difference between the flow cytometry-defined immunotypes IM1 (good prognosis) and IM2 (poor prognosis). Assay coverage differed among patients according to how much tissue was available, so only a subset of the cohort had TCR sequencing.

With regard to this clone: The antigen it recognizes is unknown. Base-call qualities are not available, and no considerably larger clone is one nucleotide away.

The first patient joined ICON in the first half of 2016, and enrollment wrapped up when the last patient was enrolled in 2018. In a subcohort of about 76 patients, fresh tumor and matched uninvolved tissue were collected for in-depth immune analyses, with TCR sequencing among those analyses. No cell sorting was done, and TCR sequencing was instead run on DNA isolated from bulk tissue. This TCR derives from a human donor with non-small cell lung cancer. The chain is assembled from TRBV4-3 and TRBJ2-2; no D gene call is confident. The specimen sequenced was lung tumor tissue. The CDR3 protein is CASSQVTFTGELFF. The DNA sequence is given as TGCGCCAGCAGCCAAGTAACCTTCACCGGGGAGCTGTTTTTT.